This passage covers 14 T cell receptor beta chains from one sample sequenced in a study of cytomegalovirus exposure and HLA in healthy donors. Sequencing was performed with immunoSEQ multiplex PCR; in TCRdb, only in-frame clones are kept and a portion is missing. The sample yields 110,000 or so clones, approximately 90% seen once. The specimen was PBMCs. These receptors were taken from a man aged 18 to 30 in good health and CMV-seronegative.

The J gene is TRBJ2-7, the V gene TRBV13, with 10 positions matching TRBD2. From germline, CDR1 is PRHDT and CDR2 FYEKMQ (reference sequence). V dropped 3 bases and J dropped 2; count of bases not matched to a gene: 7. This CDR3 is 16 amino acids long. CDR3 DNA: TGTGCCAGCAGCTTTCCAAGGACTAGCGGCACCTACGAGCAGTACTTC. Translated: CASSFPRTSGTYEQYF.

This sequence joins TRBV28 and TRBJ1-4, with D tentatively TRBD1 (5 bases). Germline V lookup: CDR1 MDHEN, CDR2 SYDVKM. The V end was cut by 2 bases, the J end by 9 bases, with 13 bases between. CDR3 length equals 14 residues. CDR3 DNA sequence: TGTGCCAGCAGTTTAAGATTATTGGGGCAAAAACTGTTTTTT. Residues: CASSLRLLGQKLFF.

The chain joins TRBV2 to TRBJ2-1; 9 nucleotides agree with TRBD2. The germline gives CDR1 SNHLY, CDR2 FYNNEI. The length of the CDR3 is 14 residues. The trim removed 4 bases at V and 4 bases at J, leaving 2 bases unmatched. The CDR3 bases are TGTGCCAGCAGTGGACTAGCGGTTTACAATGAGCAGTTCTTC. Its protein is CASSGLAVYNEQFF. Together with reference TRBV2 and TRBJ2-1, the CDR3 gives the full variable domain: EPEVTQTPSHQVTQMGQEVILRCVPISNHLYFYWYRQILGQKVEFLVSFYNNEISEKSEIFDDQFSVERPDGSNFTLKIRSTKLEDSAMYFCASSGLAVYNEQFFGPGTRLTVL.

This chain connects TRBV6-5 to TRBJ2-1, with a tentative D call TRBD2 (6 bases). Trimming cost V 6 bases and J 4 bases, with 16 bases left between them. CDR3 length: 15 amino acids. CDR1 is MNHEY, CDR2 SVGAGI, per germline. The CDR3 is CASSNSGGTYNEQFF. The DNA of the CDR3 is TGTGCCAGCAGCAATAGCGGAGGGACTTACAATGAGCAGTTCTTC.

The V gene is TRBV27, the J gene TRBJ2-6, with 9 bases lining up with TRBD1. Looked up from germline, CDR1 is MNHEY and CDR2 is SMNVEV (reference sequence). J lost 4 bases, V lost 5 bases, and 9 bases had no gene match. This CDR3 has 17 residues. CDR3 nucleotide sequence: TGTGCCAGCAGTCCGGGACAGGGCTCGTCCGGGGCCAACGTCCTGACTTTC. This sequence encodes CASSPGQGSSGANVLTF.

The chain uses TRBV27 and TRBJ1-1; 9 nucleotides agree with TRBD1. CDR1 MNHEY and CDR2 SMNVEV come from the germline V gene (reference sequence). V gave up 5 bases and J gave up 5 bases; unmatched junction bases: 9. The length of the CDR3 is 15 residues. As DNA, the CDR3 is TGTGCCAGCAGTAAACCGGGGACAGGGAAGACTGAAGCTTTCTTT. Its protein product is CASSKPGTGKTEAFF.

This clone was seen only once. The chain uses TRBV9 and TRBJ1-5; D is unresolved. The V end lost 0 bases, the J end lost 3 bases, and 7 bases lay between the germline ends. In germline, CDR1 is SGDLS, CDR2 YYNGEE. This CDR3 comprises 14 residues. The CDR3 bases are TGTGCCAGCAGCGTAGGCGGGGACAATCAGCCCCAGCATTTT. This codes for CASSVGGDNQPQHF.

This chain connects TRBV5-4 to TRBJ2-5; D perhaps matches TRBD2 (5 bases). CDR1 and CDR2 from the germline V gene are SGHNT and YYREEE (reference sequence). This CDR3 region has 14 residues. V lost 4 bases, J lost 4 bases, and 14 bases lay in between. Here the CDR3 DNA reads TGTGCCAGCAGCGGGAGCGGTGTATCAGAGACCCAGTACTTC. It encodes CASSGSGVSETQYF. The complete variable domain, with remaining parts taken from reference TRBV5-4 and TRBJ2-5, reads ETGVTQSPTHLIKTRGQQVTLRCSSQSGHNTVSWYQQALGQGPQFIFQYYREEENGRGNFPPRFSGLQFPNYSSELNVNALELDDSALYLCASSGSGVSETQYFGPGTRLLVL.

The V and J genes are TRBV6-5 and TRBJ2-2; no definite D call. Trimming cost V 4 bases and J 2 bases, with 11 bases left between them. Germline CDR1 and CDR2: MNHEY and SVGAGI. There are 15 residues in the CDR3. CDR3 sequence (DNA): TGTGCCAGCAGTTGGAGAAAATTAAACACCGGGGAGCTGTTTTTT. Translation: CASSWRKLNTGELFF.

Worth noting for this clone: A read error may be the cause here, since a much bigger clone is one base away. The rearrangement links TRBV5-4 to TRBJ2-2; no reliable D call. V lost 3 bases and J lost 3, with 3 bases in between. CDR1 SGHNT and CDR2 YYREEE come from the germline V gene (reference sequence). This CDR3 contains 12 residues. CDR3 nucleotide sequence: TGTGCCAGCAGCTCATACACCGGGGAGCTGTTTTTT. It encodes CASSSYTGELFF.

The rearrangement uses TRBV27 and TRBJ1-6, with 7 bases fitting TRBD1. Germline-derived CDR1 and CDR2 are MNHEY and SMNVEV (reference sequence). Trimming cost V 6 bases and J 4 bases; bases outside gene matches: 3. This CDR3 is built from 14 residues. CDR3 sequence: CASRRDRYNSPLHF. CDR3 sequence (DNA): TGTGCCAGCAGACGGGACAGATATAATTCACCCCTCCACTTT.

The chain uses TRBV7-2 and TRBJ2-2; 8 nucleotides line up with TRBD1. CDR1 is SGHTA, CDR2 FQGNSA, per germline. CDR3 size: 15 residues. The J segment lost 5 bases and the V segment lost 5 bases, leaving 7 bases of the junction unmatched. CDR3 bases: TGTGCCAGCAGCCCCGGGACAGGAAGAACCGGGGAGCTGTTTTTT. This sequence encodes CASSPGTGRTGELFF.

The rearrangement uses TRBV5-6 and TRBJ1-3, with unresolved D. V gave up 3 bases and J gave up 2 bases, with 18 bases separating them. CDR3 length: 17 residues. In germline, CDR1 is SGHDT, CDR2 YYEEEE. The CDR3, as DNA: TGTGCCAGCAGCTCGGTTACGAGGAGGGCGACTGGAAACACCATATATTTT. It yields the protein CASSSVTRRATGNTIYF.

V and J are TRBV7-2 and TRBJ2-1; 10 bases fit TRBD2. J gave up 9 bases and V 0 bases, and 11 bases lay outside the gene matches. The CDR3 has 17 amino acids. The V gene's germline CDR1 is SGHTA and CDR2 FQGNSA. DNA of the CDR3: TGTGCCAGCAGCTTAGCCAACCTAGCGGGAGTTGCCAGTGAGCAGTTCTTC. Translating it yields CASSLANLAGVASEQFF. Drawing the rest from reference TRBV7-2 and TRBJ2-1, the complete variable domain is GAGVSQSPSNKVTEKGKDVELRCDPISGHTALYWYRQSLGQGLEFLIYFQGNSAPDKSGLPSDRFSAERTGGSVSTLTIQRTQQEDSAVYLCASSLANLAGVASEQFFGPGTRLTVL.